This T cell receptor beta chain originates from a study of identical twins. A universal primer site arose from template switching, and cDNA bore unique molecular identifiers. TCRdb recomputed calls from the 5' RACE reads with MiXCR, one row per CDR3 protein. The repertoire consists of about 240,000 distinct CDR3 sequences, with about 11% occurring once and the leading ten covering over 8%. At least ten counts were recorded for this clonotype. Its antigen remains unidentified. Findings and caveats of the study: Instead of following the same donors, the conclusions were based on cross-sectional statistical analysis. Excess low generation probability was seen in twin-shared out-of-frame alpha sequences.

V was pared by 8 bases and J by 2 bases, with 9 bases between. Looked up from germline, CDR1 is SQVTM and CDR2 is ANQGSEA. There are 11 residues in the CDR3. The chain couples TRBV29-1 to TRBJ2-5; TRBD1 is a possible D gene (5 bases). The sequence was collected from a man between 50 and 59 years old in good health. The sequenced sample consisted of memory T cells sorted from blood. The CDR3: CSSRQQETQYF. The CDR3 region has the DNA TGCAGCTCAAGACAGCAAGAGACCCAGTACTTC.